This TCR beta chain was captured by sequencing in a study of blood T cell repertoires in COVID-19. For the study at large: Acute and convalescent COVID-19 specimens originated in the United States, Italy and Spain. The cDNA or gDNA used as material had been derived from T cells, B-cell-depleted T cells, or PBMCs.

Per the original data handling: Cell counts per sample came from amplifying reference gene primers. Libraries were prepared by immunoSEQ multiplex PCR; TCRdb keeps only in-frame clonotypes and omits some of them. V and J calls plus clone size are reproduced from that table; the DNA served to infer D and trimming. The table has 50,000 or so clones, almost 90% seen once; the top ten hold about 12%. Losses at the gene ends were 4 bases for V and 8 bases for J; bases not matched to a gene: 6. Germline V CDR1 and CDR2: SQVTM, ANQGSEA. This CDR3 comprises 13 residues. Sequenced material: peripheral blood. The chain carries TRBV29-1 and TRBJ1-4; 8 bases align to TRBD1. The receptor's source is a man between 60 and 75 years old with active COVID-19. The CDR3 here is CSVVGDRTEKLFF. The DNA for the CDR3 is TGCAGCGTTGTGGGGGACAGGACCGAAAAACTGTTTTTT.